A single T cell receptor beta chain is shown here with its context. Its specificity is unknown. Terminally differentiated effector memory CD45RA+ cells were excluded from the naive CD8 cells, which were CD45RO-negative and positively selected for CCR7. Donors, without exception, were Caucasian adults residing in Nashville, Tennessee. The data are from a study of shared clonotypes between healthy human individuals. Study background: Researchers assigned three CD4 naive, three CD4 memory, two CD8 naive and one CD8 memory plate to each donor.

This CDR3 contains 14 residues. V was clipped by 0 bases and J by 2 bases, with 6 bases between them. Germline CDR1 reads SGHRS; CDR2 reads YFSETQ. Findings of the study overall: Naive subsets generally exceeded memory subsets in estimated richness. Few donors limited the genetic and exposure-history diversity represented.

Measured with immunoSEQ multiplex PCR; TCRdb has only the in-frame clones, and not every one. Of some 2,100,000 clones in the sample, just over 90% were seen once. Sequencing input: naive CD8+ T cells from PBMCs. This sequence joins TRBV5-1 and TRBJ2-1, with D possibly matching TRBD1 (5 bases). The receptor was derived from a man between 18 and 29 years old in good health. Some clones in this sample may be carry-over from other donors' samples. This CDR3 is CASSLEGPYNEQFF. The CDR3 nucleotides read TGCGCCAGCAGCTTGGAGGGGCCCTACAATGAGCAGTTCTTC. Full variable domain (outside the CDR3, taken from reference TRBV5-1 and TRBJ2-1): KAGVTQTPRYLIKTRGQQVTLSCSPISGHRSVSWYQQTPGQGLQFLFEYFSETQRNKGNFPGRFSGRQFSNSRSEMNVSTLELGDSALYLCASSLEGPYNEQFFGPGTRLTVL.